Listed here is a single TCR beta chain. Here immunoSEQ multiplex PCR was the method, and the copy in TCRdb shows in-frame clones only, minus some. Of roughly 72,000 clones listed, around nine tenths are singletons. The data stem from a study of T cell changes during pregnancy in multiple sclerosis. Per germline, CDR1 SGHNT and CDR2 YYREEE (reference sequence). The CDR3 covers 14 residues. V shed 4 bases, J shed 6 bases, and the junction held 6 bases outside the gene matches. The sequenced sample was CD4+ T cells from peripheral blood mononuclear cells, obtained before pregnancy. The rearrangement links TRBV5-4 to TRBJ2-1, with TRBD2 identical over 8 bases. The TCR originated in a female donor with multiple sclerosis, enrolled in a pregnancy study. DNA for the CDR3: TGTGCCAGCAGCCCGGGGGGGATCGGCAATGAGCAGTTCTTC. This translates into CASSPGGIGNEQFF.